This entry lists 11 T cell receptor beta chains sequenced from one sample in a study of T cell repertoires in cytomegalovirus infection (dated by TCRdb to the late 2010s). The listed sequencing device is Illumina HiSeq 1500. In TCRdb, the public reads were trimmed at Q25 with fastp and aligned with MiXCR, with productive beta chains retained. For every CDR3 protein sequence, its rows merge into one entry that carries the most common genes and DNA. The sample includes over 300,000 distinct CDR3 sequences, with about a sixth observed a single time. The ten largest account for around 12% of the sample. The sequenced material came from PBMCs. These receptors were collected from a human donor in good health (CMV status not recorded). Some clones in this sample may be carry-over from other donors' samples.

In this sample, this clonotype turned up a few times. The J gene is TRBJ2-7, the V gene TRBV12-5; D ambiguous. The germline CDR1 and CDR2 sequences are LGHNT and FRNRAP. With 5 bases removed from V and 6 bases from J, the gap between germline ends came to 14 bases. CDR3 length equals 13 residues. CDR3 DNA sequence: TGTGCTAGTGGTCTAACCCCGTGGTCCGAGCAGTACTTC. Amino acid sequence: CASGLTPWSEQYF.

The CDR3, as DNA: TGCAGTGCTAGAGATGGTAGGAACACTGAAGCTTTCTTT. Its protein product is CSARDGRNTEAFF. The J gene is TRBJ1-1, the V gene TRBV20-1, with no clear D. The length of the CDR3 is 13 residues. The V end was cut by 0 bases, the J end by 1 base, with 6 bases between. Looked up from germline, CDR1 is DFQATT and CDR2 is SNEGSKA (reference sequence).

This clonotype appeared a few times. The chain recombines TRBV20-1 with TRBJ2-5, with 7 bases identical to TRBD2. J gave up 5 bases and V 1 base, and 7 bases lay outside the gene matches. Germline CDR1 and CDR2: DFQATT and SNEGSKA (reference sequence). The CDR3 is 14 amino acids. As DNA, the CDR3 is TGCAGTGCTAGAGCCTCCGGGGGGAGCGAGACCCAGTACTTC. Translating it yields CSARASGGSETQYF.

In this sample, this clonotype turned up many times. CDR3 nucleotide sequence: TGTGCCAGCAGCTTCCGGGACGGTGGGGTAAGCAATCAGCCCCAGCATTTT. Protein: CASSFRDGGVSNQPQHF. V gene TRBV7-2 combines with J gene TRBJ1-5; D might be TRBD1 (5 bases). Germline V gene sequence: CDR1 SGHTA, CDR2 FQGNSA. The CDR3 covers 17 residues. Between the trimmed V and J ends, which lost 3 bases and 1 base, there was a span of 16 bases.

This chain links TRBV9 with TRBJ1-2, with a possible D match to TRBD1 (6 bases). The CDR3 length is 15 residues. The V and J ends lost 0 bases and 2 bases respectively, with 11 bases between them. Germline-derived CDR1 and CDR2 are SGDLS and YYNGEE. DNA of the CDR3: TGTGCCAGCAGCGTAGAGGCAGGGGCGAACTATGGCTACACCTTC. It specifies CASSVEAGANYGYTF.

The CDR3 nucleotides read TGCAGTGCTAGAATCGATGGCGGGGGGAACACCGGGGAGCTGTTTTTT. Protein sequence: CSARIDGGGNTGELFF. The chain joins TRBV20-1 to TRBJ2-2, with 7 bases that match TRBD2. In germline, CDR1 is DFQATT, CDR2 SNEGSKA (reference sequence). There are 16 residues in the CDR3. V shed 2 bases and J 1 base; nucleotides not matched to a gene: 7.

Concerning this clonotype: This sequence may be a read error, since a much larger clone differs from it by one base. This rearrangement joins TRBV6-8 to TRBJ1-2, with a possible D match to TRBD1 (5 bases). CDR3 length: 14 amino acids. The V end lost 2 bases, the J end lost 4 bases, and 11 bases lay between the germline ends. Germline values: CDR1 MNHGY, CDR2 SAAAGT. The DNA of the CDR3 is TGTGCCAGCAGTTACGGCGGAGACAGCTATGGCTACACCTTC. This sequence encodes CASSYGGDSYGYTF.

There are a few counts of this clonotype. The chain links TRBV6-5 to TRBJ2-2; 7 nucleotides align to TRBD1. V lost 6 bases, J lost 7 bases, and 5 bases stayed unmatched. The CDR3 runs to 13 residues. In germline, CDR1 is MNHEY, CDR2 SVGAGI. DNA of the CDR3: TGTGCCAGCAGGAGACAGGGTAGCGGGGAGCTGTTTTTT. Protein product: CASRRQGSGELFF.

The chain carries TRBV12-3 or TRBV12-4 and TRBJ2-3; a possible D gene is TRBD2 (6 bases). V was shortened by 7 bases and J by 2 bases, with 16 bases between the two germline ends. The CDR3 runs 15 residues. This chain's CDR3 is CASTKRERVTDTQYF. The DNA of the CDR3 is TGTGCCAGCACCAAAAGGGAGCGGGTCACAGATACGCAGTATTTT.

This clonotype was counted many times. This chain links TRBV7-2 with TRBJ1-1; the match to TRBD1 covers 7 bases. CDR3 length: 15 residues. With 1 base clipped from V and 0 bases from J, the junction kept 2 bases outside the gene matches. Germline loops: CDR1 SGHTA, CDR2 FQGNSA. DNA of the CDR3: TGTGCCAGCAGCTTAGGGGGACAGTTGAACACTGAAGCTTTCTTT. The encoded protein is CASSLGGQLNTEAFF.

This clonotype was detected ten times or more. The chain is built from TRBV7-2 and TRBJ1-2; D not certain. V was clipped by 1 base and J by 4 bases, with 13 bases between them. The CDR3 sequence is 15 residues long. Germline loops: CDR1 SGHTA, CDR2 FQGNSA. CDR3 DNA sequence: TGTGCCAGCAGCTTAGGTCCCACAGAGACCTATGGCTACACCTTC. Amino acid sequence: CASSLGPTETYGYTF. Full variable domain (missing parts from reference TRBV7-2 and TRBJ1-2): GAGVSQSPSNKVTEKGKDVELRCDPISGHTALYWYRQSLGQGLEFLIYFQGNSAPDKSGLPSDRFSAERTGGSVSTLTIQRTQQEDSAVYLCASSLGPTETYGYTFGSGTRLTVV.